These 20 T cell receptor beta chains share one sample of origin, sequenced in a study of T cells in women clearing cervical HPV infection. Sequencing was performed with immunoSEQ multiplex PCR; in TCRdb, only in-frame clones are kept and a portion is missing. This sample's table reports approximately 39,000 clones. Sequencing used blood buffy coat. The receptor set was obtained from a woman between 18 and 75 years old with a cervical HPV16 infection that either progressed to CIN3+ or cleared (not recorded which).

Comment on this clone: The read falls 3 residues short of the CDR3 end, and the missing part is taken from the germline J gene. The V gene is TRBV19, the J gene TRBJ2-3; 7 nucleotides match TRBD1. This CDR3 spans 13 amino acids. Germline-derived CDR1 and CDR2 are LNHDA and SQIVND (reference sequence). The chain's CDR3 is CASRGQSNQPQYF. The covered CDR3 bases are TGTGCCAGTAGGGGACAGTCCAATCAGCCG.

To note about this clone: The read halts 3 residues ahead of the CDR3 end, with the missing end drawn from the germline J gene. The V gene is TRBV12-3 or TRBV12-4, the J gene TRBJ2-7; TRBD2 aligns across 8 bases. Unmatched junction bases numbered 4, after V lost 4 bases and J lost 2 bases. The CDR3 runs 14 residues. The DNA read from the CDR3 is TGTGCCAGCAGTTCGAGCGGGGGCACCTACGAG. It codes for CASSSSGGTYE. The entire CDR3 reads CASSSSGGTYEQYF.

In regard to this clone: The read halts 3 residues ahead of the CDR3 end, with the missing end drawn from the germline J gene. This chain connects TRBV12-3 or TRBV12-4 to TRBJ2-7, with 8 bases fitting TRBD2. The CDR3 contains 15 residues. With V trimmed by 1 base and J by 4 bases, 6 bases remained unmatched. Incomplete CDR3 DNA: TGTGCCAGCAGTTTAGGGGGTAGCGGGGAATACGAG. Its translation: CASSLGGSGEYE. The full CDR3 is CASSLGGSGEYEQYF.

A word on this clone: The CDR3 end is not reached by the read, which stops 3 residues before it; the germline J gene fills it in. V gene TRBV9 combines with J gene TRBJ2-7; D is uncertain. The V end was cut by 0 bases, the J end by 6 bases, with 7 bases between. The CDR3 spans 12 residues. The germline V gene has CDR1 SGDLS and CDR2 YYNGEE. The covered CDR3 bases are TGTGCCAGCAGCGTAGGAGGTGTCGAG. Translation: CASSVGGVE. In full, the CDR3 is CASSVGGVEQYF.

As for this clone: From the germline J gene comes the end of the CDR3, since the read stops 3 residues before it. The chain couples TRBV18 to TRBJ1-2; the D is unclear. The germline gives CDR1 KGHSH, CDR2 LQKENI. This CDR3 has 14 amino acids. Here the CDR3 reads CASSPPSSTDTYTF. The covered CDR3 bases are TGTGCCAGCTCACCGCCTTCTAGCACAGATACC.

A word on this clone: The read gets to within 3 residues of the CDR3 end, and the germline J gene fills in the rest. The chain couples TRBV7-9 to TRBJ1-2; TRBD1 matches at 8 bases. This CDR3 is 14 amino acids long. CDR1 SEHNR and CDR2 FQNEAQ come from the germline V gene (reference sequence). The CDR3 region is CAIGMGTGTYDYTF. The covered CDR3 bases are TGTGCCATTGGGATGGGGACAGGTACCTACGAC.

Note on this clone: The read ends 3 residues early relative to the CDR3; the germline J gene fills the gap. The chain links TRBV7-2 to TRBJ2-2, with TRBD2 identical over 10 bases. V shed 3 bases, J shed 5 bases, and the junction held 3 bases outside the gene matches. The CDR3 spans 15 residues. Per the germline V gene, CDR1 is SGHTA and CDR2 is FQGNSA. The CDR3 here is CASSLTSGWTGELFF. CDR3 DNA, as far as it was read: TGTGCCAGCAGCTTGACTAGCGGGTGGACCGGGGAG.

This CDR3 is CASSEAKGGYGYTF. The CDR3 bases that were read are TGTGCCAGCAGTGAAGCGAAAGGGGGCTATGGC. The gene calls are TRBV2 and TRBJ1-2; maybe TRBD1 (6 bases). The read finishes 3 residues shy of the CDR3 end, and the germline J gene is used to complete it. The CDR3 sequence is 14 residues long. The germline gives CDR1 SNHLY, CDR2 FYNNEI. V gave up 0 bases and J gave up 4 bases, with 9 bases separating them.

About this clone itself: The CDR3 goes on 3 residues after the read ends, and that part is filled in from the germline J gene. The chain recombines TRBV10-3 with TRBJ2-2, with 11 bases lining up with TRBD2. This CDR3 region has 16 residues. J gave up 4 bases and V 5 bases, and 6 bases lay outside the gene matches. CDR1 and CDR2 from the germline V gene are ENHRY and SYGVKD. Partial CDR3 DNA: TGTGCCATCAGTTTTAGCGGGGGGGCCGTCACCGGGGAG. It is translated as CAISFSGGAVTGE. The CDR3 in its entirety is CAISFSGGAVTGELFF.

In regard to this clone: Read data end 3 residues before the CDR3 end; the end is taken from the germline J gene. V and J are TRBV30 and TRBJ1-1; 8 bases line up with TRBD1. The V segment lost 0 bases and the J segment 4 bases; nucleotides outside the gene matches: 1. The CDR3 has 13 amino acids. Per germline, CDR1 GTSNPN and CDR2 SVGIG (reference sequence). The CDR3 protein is CAWSVDRVTEAFF. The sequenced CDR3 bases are TGTGCCTGGAGTGTGGACAGGGTCACTGAA. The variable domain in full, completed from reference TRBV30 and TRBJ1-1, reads SQTIHQWPATLVQPVGSPLSLECTVEGTSNPNLYWYRQAAGRGLQLLFYSVGIGQISSEVPQNLSASRPQDRQFILSSKKLLLSDSGFYLCAWSVDRVTEAFFGQGTRLTVV.

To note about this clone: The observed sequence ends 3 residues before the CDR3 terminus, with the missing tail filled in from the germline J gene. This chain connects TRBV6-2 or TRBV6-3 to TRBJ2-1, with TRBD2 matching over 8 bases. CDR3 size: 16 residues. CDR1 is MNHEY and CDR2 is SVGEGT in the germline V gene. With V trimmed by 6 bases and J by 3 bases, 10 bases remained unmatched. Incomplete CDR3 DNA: TGTGCCAGCAGCCCTCCGGGGGGGGCCAGCTACAATGAG. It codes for CASSPPGGASYNE. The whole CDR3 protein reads CASSPPGGASYNEQFF.

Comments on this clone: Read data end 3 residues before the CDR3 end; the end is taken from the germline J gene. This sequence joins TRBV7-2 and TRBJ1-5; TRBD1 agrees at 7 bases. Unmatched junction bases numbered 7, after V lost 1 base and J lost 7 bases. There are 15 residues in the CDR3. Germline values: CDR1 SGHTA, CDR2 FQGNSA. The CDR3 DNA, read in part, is TGTGCCAGCAGCTTAGGACAGGGAGTCAAACAGCCC. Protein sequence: CASSLGQGVKQP. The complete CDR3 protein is CASSLGQGVKQPQHF. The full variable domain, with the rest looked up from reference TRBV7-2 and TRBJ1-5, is GAGVSQSPSNKVTEKGKDVELRCDPISGHTALYWYRQSLGQGLEFLIYFQGNSAPDKSGLPSDRFSAERTGGSVSTLTIQRTQQEDSAVYLCASSLGQGVKQPQHFGDGTRLSIL.

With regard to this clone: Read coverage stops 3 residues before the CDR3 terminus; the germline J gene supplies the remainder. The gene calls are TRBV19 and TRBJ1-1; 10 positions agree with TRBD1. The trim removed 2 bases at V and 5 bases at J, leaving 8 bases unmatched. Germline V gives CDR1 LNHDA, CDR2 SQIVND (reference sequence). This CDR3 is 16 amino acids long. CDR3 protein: CASSITGTGEGTEAFF. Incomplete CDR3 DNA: TGTGCCAGTAGTATAACCGGGACAGGGGAGGGGACTGAA.

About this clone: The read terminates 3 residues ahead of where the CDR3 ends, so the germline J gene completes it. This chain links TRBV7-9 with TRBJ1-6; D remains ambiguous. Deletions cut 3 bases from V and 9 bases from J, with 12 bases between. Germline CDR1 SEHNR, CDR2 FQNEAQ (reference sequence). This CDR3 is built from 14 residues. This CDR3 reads CASSFPFGSSPLHF. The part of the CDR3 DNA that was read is TGTGCCAGCAGCTTTCCCTTCGGTAGTTCACCC.

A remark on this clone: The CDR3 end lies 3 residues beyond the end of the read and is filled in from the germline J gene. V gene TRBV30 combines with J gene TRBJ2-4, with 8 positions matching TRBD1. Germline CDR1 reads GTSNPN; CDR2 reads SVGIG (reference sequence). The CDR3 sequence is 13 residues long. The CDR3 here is CAWTYLGQVIQYF. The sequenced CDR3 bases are TGTGCCTGGACTTATCTGGGACAGGTGATT.

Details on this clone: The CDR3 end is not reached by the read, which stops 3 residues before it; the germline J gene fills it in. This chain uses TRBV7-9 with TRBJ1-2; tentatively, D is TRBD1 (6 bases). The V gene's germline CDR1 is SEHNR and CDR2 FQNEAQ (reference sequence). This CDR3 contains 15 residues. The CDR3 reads CASSSRDRSSNDYTF. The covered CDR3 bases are TGTGCCAGCAGCTCCCGCGACAGGAGTTCCAATGAC.

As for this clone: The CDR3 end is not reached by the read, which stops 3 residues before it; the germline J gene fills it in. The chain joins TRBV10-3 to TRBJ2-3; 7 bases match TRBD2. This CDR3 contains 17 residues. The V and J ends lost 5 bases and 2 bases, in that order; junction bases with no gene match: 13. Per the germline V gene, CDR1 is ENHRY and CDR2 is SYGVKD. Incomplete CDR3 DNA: TGTGCCATCAGTAAAAGCGGGGCGGGGACCCCCACAGATACG. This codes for CAISKSGAGTPTDT. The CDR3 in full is CAISKSGAGTPTDTQYF.

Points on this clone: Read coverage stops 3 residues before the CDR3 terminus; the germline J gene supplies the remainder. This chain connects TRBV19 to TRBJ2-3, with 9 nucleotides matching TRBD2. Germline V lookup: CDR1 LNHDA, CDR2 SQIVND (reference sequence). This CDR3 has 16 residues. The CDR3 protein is CASSIKGGGALETQYF. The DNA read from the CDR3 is TGTGCCAGTAGTATAAAGGGCGGGGGGGCCTTAGAGACG.

The CDR3 is CASSAGSYWKAFF. The sequenced CDR3 bases are TGTGCCAGCAGTGCCGGGTCCTATTGGAAA. The chain carries TRBV2 and TRBJ1-1; D is unclear. Coverage ceases 3 residues before the CDR3 finishes, and the germline J gene fills in the end. The CDR3 has 13 amino acids. The germline V gene has CDR1 SNHLY and CDR2 FYNNEI.

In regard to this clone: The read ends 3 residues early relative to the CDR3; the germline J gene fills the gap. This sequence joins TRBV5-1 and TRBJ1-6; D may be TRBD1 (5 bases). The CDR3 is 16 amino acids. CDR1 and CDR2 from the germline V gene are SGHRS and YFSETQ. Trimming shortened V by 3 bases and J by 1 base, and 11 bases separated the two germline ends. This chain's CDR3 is CASSSGGVSYNSPLHF. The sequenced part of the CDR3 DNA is TGCGCCAGCAGCTCGGGAGGGGTGTCCTATAATTCACCC.